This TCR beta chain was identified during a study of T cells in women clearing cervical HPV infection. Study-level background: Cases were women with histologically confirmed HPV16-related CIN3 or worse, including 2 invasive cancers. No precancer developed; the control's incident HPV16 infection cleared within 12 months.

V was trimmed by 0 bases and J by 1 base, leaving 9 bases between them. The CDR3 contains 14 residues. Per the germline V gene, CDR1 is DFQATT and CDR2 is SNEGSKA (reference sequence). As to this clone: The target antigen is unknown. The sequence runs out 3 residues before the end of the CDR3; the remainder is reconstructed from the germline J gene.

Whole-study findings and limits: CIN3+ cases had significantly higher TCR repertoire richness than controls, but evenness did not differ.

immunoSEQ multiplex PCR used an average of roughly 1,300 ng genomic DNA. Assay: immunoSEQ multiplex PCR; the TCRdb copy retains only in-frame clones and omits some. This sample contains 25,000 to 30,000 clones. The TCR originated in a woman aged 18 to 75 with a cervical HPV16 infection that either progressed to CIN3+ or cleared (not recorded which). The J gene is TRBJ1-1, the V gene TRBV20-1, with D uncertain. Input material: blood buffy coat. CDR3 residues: CSAREGAGNTEAFF. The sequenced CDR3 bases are TGCAGTGCTAGAGAGGGCGCCGGGAACACTGAA.